This TCR beta chain was found in a study of blood T cell repertoires in COVID-19. Turning to the study itself: Italy, Spain and the United States were the sources of the convalescent and acute COVID-19 samples. The cDNA or gDNA used as material had been derived from T cells, B-cell-depleted T cells, or PBMCs.

The CDR3 length is 14 residues. CDR1 and CDR2 (germline): MDHEN, SYDVKM. With 7 bases removed from V and 4 bases from J, the gap between germline ends came to 16 bases. Clones were sequenced by immunoSEQ multiplex PCR, and TCRdb holds only the in-frame ones, with some missing. In the table there are more than 200,000 clones, 75% to 90% of which are singletons. Those enrolled, adults aged roughly 18 to 95 years, came from 25 or so US areas. Which cohort a participant joined came from the clinical history participants gave. The receptor was derived from a woman under 40 who had recovered from COVID-19. This rearrangement joins TRBV28 to TRBJ1-2; D not certain. Material: PBMCs or T cells enriched from blood (not recorded which). CDR3 residues: CASTISLGGYGYTF. CDR3 sequence (DNA): TGTGCCAGCACCATTTCCCTAGGCGGCTATGGCTACACCTTC.